These 12 T cell receptor beta chains originate from one sample sequenced in a study of vaccination and CD4 T cells after COVID-19. Their antigen targets remain unknown. Cultured CD4+ T cells had their DNA profiled by the Oncomine TCR Beta short-read assay. TCRdb reanalysed the PCR reads using MiXCR and keeps one entry per CDR3 protein. The repertoire includes around 4,400 distinct CDR3 sequences, roughly 19% of them detected once, and 15% sits in the top ten. The treatment denotes: roughly 10-day PBMC culture with coronavirus spike peptide pools or control peptides (ViraFEST assay). The sequencing input was CD4+ T cells from blood, cultured in vitro. The receptors were gathered from a human donor who had recovered from COVID-19.

Comment on this clonotype: A much larger clonotype is one base distant, so this may be a read error. The DNA of the CDR3 is TGTGCCAGTAGTATAAACGAAACAGTAACCGGGGAGCTGTTTTTT. This sequence encodes CASSINETVTGELFF. The gene calls are TRBV19 and TRBJ2-2; the D is unclear. The germline CDR1 and CDR2 sequences are LNHDA and SQIVND (reference sequence). Trimming removed 2 bases from V and 5 bases from J, with 12 bases in between. The CDR3 loop spans 15 amino acids.

In this sample, this clonotype turned up a few times. J is TRBJ1-2 and V is TRBV12-3 or TRBV12-4; the D gene is possibly TRBD1 (5 bases). V was cut by 6 bases and J by 4 bases, with 18 bases left in between. The CDR3 runs to 15 residues. CDR3 bases: TGTGCCAGCAGCGGCGGGTGGCAGGGCCCCTATGGCTACACCTTC. Amino acids: CASSGGWQGPYGYTF.

This clonotype was counted only a few times. The V and J genes are TRBV2 and TRBJ1-3, with D maybe TRBD1 (5 bases). The CDR3 has 17 residues. Between the trimmed V and J ends, which lost 4 bases and 4 bases, there was a span of 20 bases. Germline V lookup: CDR1 SNHLY, CDR2 FYNNEI. The CDR3 loop is CASSANPGTALGNTIYF. The CDR3 DNA reads TGTGCCAGCAGTGCGAACCCAGGGACCGCCCTGGGAAACACCATATATTTT.

This clonotype was counted only a few times. The rearrangement uses TRBV12-3 or TRBV12-4 and TRBJ2-6; no clear D. The CDR3 runs 13 residues. The V and J ends lost 8 bases and 1 base respectively, with 6 bases between them. CDR3 amino acids: CASQASGANVLTF. The CDR3 DNA is TGTGCCAGCCAGGCGTCTGGGGCCAACGTCCTGACTTTC.

This clonotype came up a few times. J is TRBJ1-2 and V is TRBV20-1; 10 bases match TRBD1. V lost 3 bases to trimming and J lost 3 bases; unmatched junction nucleotides: 10. CDR3 size: 16 residues. Per germline, CDR1 DFQATT and CDR2 SNEGSKA (reference sequence). The CDR3 DNA is TGCAGTGCTAGGGGGGCCAGCGACAGGGGGCACTATGGCTACACCTTC. Its translation is CSARGASDRGHYGYTF.

Within the sample, this clonotype is medium-sized. This chain uses TRBV11-2 with TRBJ1-2; 10 bases map to TRBD1. This CDR3 contains 17 residues. Germline V gene data show CDR1 as SGHAT and CDR2 as FQNNGV. V lost 2 bases and J lost 5; bases outside the gene matches: 11. The DNA for the CDR3 is TGTGCCAGCAGCTTACGTAGGGGGGACAGGGGATCGTATGGCTACACCTTC. It yields the protein CASSLRRGDRGSYGYTF.

This clonotype is large by share. This rearrangement joins TRBV6-5 to TRBJ1-1; D may be TRBD1 (5 bases). The CDR3 length is 12 residues. V shed 4 bases and J shed 4 bases, with 7 bases lying between them. Germline CDR1 MNHEY, CDR2 SVGAGI. In nucleotides, the CDR3 is TGTGCCAGCAGTTTCGGGGGCACTGAAGCTTTCTTT. Translated, it gives CASSFGGTEAFF.

By sample share, this clonotype is medium-sized. The V call is TRBV30, the J call TRBJ1-1; D perhaps matches TRBD1 (5 bases). The V and J ends lost 0 bases and 5 bases respectively, with 16 bases between them. The CDR3 totals 15 residues. The germline V gene has CDR1 GTSNPN and CDR2 SVGIG (reference sequence). CDR3: CAWSVLGEGSTEAFF. The CDR3 DNA follows: TGTGCCTGGAGTGTACTTGGGGAGGGGAGTACTGAAGCTTTCTTT.

V usage is TRBV28 and J usage is TRBJ1-2; D gene ambiguous. The CDR3 totals 15 residues. V lost 6 bases and J lost 8, with 22 bases in between. Germline loops: CDR1 MDHEN, CDR2 SYDVKM. The CDR3 DNA is TGTGCCAGCAGGCCACCAATCTCTGCCGGTCGCGGCTACACCTTC. Residues: CASRPPISAGRGYTF.

The chain uses TRBV12-3 or TRBV12-4 and TRBJ2-7, with 8 bases matching TRBD2. The CDR3 totals 14 residues. The junction had 5 bases not matched to a gene; V was cut back by 5 bases and J by 2 bases. The CDR3 DNA reads TGTGCCAGCAGTCCCCCGGGACTAGCCTACGAGCAGTACTTC. The encoded protein is CASSPPGLAYEQYF.

Relative to its sample, this clonotype is medium-sized. This rearrangement joins TRBV6-1 to TRBJ2-2; D uncertain. The CDR3 contains 15 residues. Germline CDR1 is MNHNS and CDR2 is SASEGT. Trimming left V 7 bases short and J 4 bases short, with 16 bases between. In DNA form, the CDR3 reads TGTGCCAGCAATTTCGGGTCCCGAGCCACCGGGGAGCTGTTTTTT. This sequence encodes CASNFGSRATGELFF.

Judged by abundance, this clonotype is medium-sized. The V gene is TRBV21-1, the J gene TRBJ2-5. TRBV21-1 has pseudogene status. CDR3 length equals 15 residues. The DNA of the CDR3 is TGTGCCAGCAGCAAACCGCAGAGACCACAAGAGACCCAGTACTTC. Translation gives CASSKPQRPQETQYF.